The 5 T cell receptor beta chains below were found in one sample sequenced in a study of chemoradiotherapy in HPV16-positive cancers. Clones were read by immunoSEQ multiplex PCR, and TCRdb kept only the in-frame ones, dropping some. The repertoire has 10,000 to 15,000 clones, around 78% of them found once; the top ten carry 2% to 2.5%. Collection of the sample occurred from a patient who underwent chemoradiotherapy. The receptors here all came from a human donor with HPV-associated anogenital cancer.

The V call is TRBV7-8, the J call TRBJ1-1; maybe TRBD1 (6 bases). The CDR3 runs 15 residues. V lost 2 bases and J 6 bases, leaving 16 bases between the germline ends. Per germline, CDR1 SGHVS and CDR2 FQNEAQ. This CDR3 is CASSLNRAKNAEAFF. Here the CDR3 DNA reads TGTGCCAGCAGCTTAAACAGGGCTAAAAACGCTGAAGCTTTCTTT.

The chain links TRBV18 to TRBJ1-2; no reliable D call. The CDR3 totals 17 residues. V gave up 5 bases and J gave up 0 bases, with 19 bases separating them. Looked up from germline, CDR1 is KGHSH and CDR2 is LQKENI. CDR3 sequence: CASSARFGQTTNYGYTF. CDR3 DNA: TGTGCCAGCTCAGCTCGATTCGGGCAGACAACTAACTATGGCTACACCTTC.

The rearrangement links TRBV7-2 to TRBJ2-1; D is unclear. Trimming left V 2 bases short and J 0 bases short, with 8 bases between. The CDR3 covers 15 residues. Germline CDR1 and CDR2: SGHTA and FQGNSA. The CDR3 DNA reads TGTGCCAGCAGCTTAAGAGTGAGCTCCTACAATGAGCAGTTCTTC. Its protein product is CASSLRVSSYNEQFF.

The chain recombines TRBV18 with TRBJ1-4; the D is unclear. CDR1 and CDR2 (germline): KGHSH, LQKENI. The CDR3 runs 14 residues. Trimming took off 2 bases at V and 5 bases at J, with 9 bases between the two ends. The CDR3 loop reads CASSPGGGNEKLFF. In DNA form, the CDR3 reads TGTGCCAGCTCACCAGGCGGAGGAAATGAAAAACTGTTTTTT. The full variable domain, rest sourced from reference TRBV18 and TRBJ1-4, is NAGVMQNPRHLVRRRGQEARLRCSPMKGHSHVYWYRQLPEEGLKFMVYLQKENIIDESGMPKERFSAEFPKEGPSILRIQQVVRGDSAAYFCASSPGGGNEKLFFGSGTQLSVL.

V gene TRBV7-6 combines with J gene TRBJ2-6; D uncertain. V dropped 1 base and J dropped 2 bases, with 6 bases sitting between them. The germline CDR1 and CDR2 sequences are SGHVS and FNYEAQ. The CDR3 sequence is 15 residues long. The CDR3 sequence is CASSLDPAGANVLTF. The CDR3 DNA sequence: TGTGCCAGCAGCTTAGACCCAGCTGGGGCCAACGTCCTGACTTTC.